The rows below give T cell receptor beta chains drawn from one sample of a study of blood T cells in healthy people across ages. MiXCR was run by TCRdb on the 5' RACE reads, yielding one entry per CDR3 protein. The table has roughly 700,000 distinct CDR3 sequences, over 45% seen once. Sequenced material: blood. The receptors here all came from a woman aged 55-69 years in good health. The CDR3 runs from the conserved cysteine through the conserved F or W. D genes are given only for firm matches. Size is omitted from some rows. Given values are once, few, many or a class for expanded clones.

CDR3 DNA | CDR3 protein | V gene | clone size | D gene | J gene | CDR3 length
TGCAGTGCTTTACTAGCGGGATACACAGATACGCAGTATTTT | CSALLAGYTDTQYF | TRBV20-1 | few | TRBD2 | TRBJ2-3 | 14
TGTGCCAGCAGTGACAGCGGGAGGGCCGGCGAGCAGTACTTC | CASSDSGRAGEQYF | TRBV27 | . | TRBD2 | TRBJ2-7 | 14
TGTGCCAGCGGATTAAACAGGGGGAAGAACACTGAAGCTTTCTTT | CASGLNRGKNTEAFF | TRBV7-2 | . | TRBD1 | TRBJ1-1 | 15
TGTGCCAGCACCCCGCGGGAGTCCTCCTACGAGCAGTACTTC | CASTPRESSYEQYF | TRBV2 | few | TRBD2 | TRBJ2-7 | 14
TGCGCCAGCAGCCGGACAGGGAACGCGCCAGATACGCAGTATTTT | CASSRTGNAPDTQYF | TRBV5-1 | . | TRBD1 | TRBJ2-3 | 15
TGCGCCAGCAGCCCGGACGGCACTAACTATGGCTACACCTTC | CASSPDGTNYGYTF | TRBV5-1 | few | . | TRBJ1-2 | 14
TGTGCCAGCAGGCCCGAGACAGGTTACTACAATGAGCAGTTCTTC | CASRPETGYYNEQFF | TRBV6-6 | once | . | TRBJ2-1 | 15
TGTGCCAGCAGCTTAGTAGGAGGCATCTCAGATACGCAGTATTTT | CASSLVGGISDTQYF | TRBV7-9 | few | . | TRBJ2-3 | 15
TGTGCCAGCAGCGTAGGCGGGAGCACTGAGCAGTTCTTC | CASSVGGSTEQFF | TRBV9 | few | TRBD2 | TRBJ2-1 | 13
TGTGCCAGCAGCCCGAGAAAGATAGCGGGAGGGCCCGTAGGAGGTTTACAGCAGTACTTC | CASSPRKIAGGPVGGLQQYF | TRBV27 | . | TRBD2 | TRBJ2-5 | 20
TGTGCCAGCAGCCCTCAAAGCGGGGGACGGTGGAATGAGCAGTTCTTC | CASSPQSGGRWNEQFF | TRBV27 | . | TRBD2 | TRBJ2-1 | 16
TGTGCCAGCCTCAGGGAGCCTGGTAGTGAACTGTTTTTT | CASLREPGSELFF | TRBV12-3/TRBV12-4 | . | . | TRBJ1-4 | 13
TGCAGTGCTAGGGTGGGGCTCTGGGACGAGCAGTACTTC | CSARVGLWDEQYF | TRBV20-1 | . | . | TRBJ2-7 | 13
TGTGCCACCCAACAGGGAATGGGGACCGGGGAGCTGTTTTTT | CATQQGMGTGELFF | TRBV15 | few | . | TRBJ2-2 | 14
TGTGCCACCGGCACTAGCGGGAGAACTCATGAGCAGTTCTTC | CATGTSGRTHEQFF | TRBV24-1 | . | TRBD2 | TRBJ2-1 | 14
TGTGCCAGCAGCTTGGCCAGTATTTCCGGCCCGAAGCTATGGAGCTACACCTTC | CASSLASISGPKLWSYTF | TRBV5-4 | . | . | TRBJ1-2 | 18
TGTGCCACCGCCCCGGCAGTGATTACCGGGGGGCTGTTTTTT | CATAPAVITGGLFF | TRBV24-1 | once | . | TRBJ2-2 | 14
TGCAGTGCTAGAGATTGGGGGGTTGAGCAGTTCTTC | CSARDWGVEQFF | TRBV20-1 | . | . | TRBJ2-1 | 12
TGTGCCAGCAGCTCCGGGACTAGGGGGAATGAGCAGTTCTTC | CASSSGTRGNEQFF | TRBV7-2 | . | TRBD2 | TRBJ2-1 | 14
TGTGCCAGCAGTTCCAGAGCGGGAGTAGCAGATACGCAGTATTTT | CASSSRAGVADTQYF | TRBV6-1 | many | TRBD2 | TRBJ2-3 | 15
TGCAGCGTTTTCAGTTGGGAACGGAACACTGAAGCTTTCTTT | CSVFSWERNTEAFF | TRBV29-1 | . | . | TRBJ1-1 | 14
TGCAGTGCTAGAGATGGGGGCTCCTACAATGAGCAGTTCTTC | CSARDGGSYNEQFF | TRBV20-1 | . | . | TRBJ2-1 | 14
TGTGCCAGCAGCTTAGACACTAGCGGGAGTTACGAGCAGTACTTC | CASSLDTSGSYEQYF | TRBV7-2 | . | TRBD2 | TRBJ2-7 | 15
TGCAGTGCTAGAGATAGCCTAGTGGGAGATACGCAGTATTTT | CSARDSLVGDTQYF | TRBV20-1 | . | . | TRBJ2-3 | 14
TGTGCCACCAGCAGATCAGGGTACGAGCAGTACTTC | CATSRSGYEQYF | TRBV15 | . | . | TRBJ2-7 | 12
TGCAGTGCTAGAGACCCCCTAGCGTATGGCACAGATACGCAGTATTTT | CSARDPLAYGTDTQYF | TRBV20-1 | few | . | TRBJ2-3 | 16
TGTGCCAGCAGCTCCAGGACTAGCGGGAGTGACACCTACAATGAGCAGTTCTTC | CASSSRTSGSDTYNEQFF | TRBV7-3 | . | TRBD2 | TRBJ2-1 | 18
TGTGCCAGCAGCCCCAGACAGGGGATGGACACTGAAGCTTTCTTT | CASSPRQGMDTEAFF | TRBV7-3 | . | TRBD1 | TRBJ1-1 | 15
TGTGCCAGCAGCTTCACAGGGGGAGGTGAAGCTTTCTTT | CASSFTGGGEAFF | TRBV7-9 | . | TRBD1 | TRBJ1-1 | 13
TGCGCCAGCAGCCAAGAGCCTAGCGGGAGAATCGGATCCTACGAGCAGTACTTC | CASSQEPSGRIGSYEQYF | TRBV4-3 | once | TRBD2 | TRBJ2-7 | 18
TGTGCCACCAGCAGACCAGGTAGCTCTGGGGCCAACGCCCTGACTTTC | CATSRPGSSGANALTF | TRBV15 | . | . | TRBJ2-6 | 16
TGTGCCAGCAGACCCGACTCCCAGGGCTACAATGAGCAGTTCTTC | CASRPDSQGYNEQFF | TRBV12-3/TRBV12-4 | . | . | TRBJ2-1 | 15
TGCGCCAGCAGCTTGGTTCTTGGGACCGGGGAGCTGTTTTTT | CASSLVLGTGELFF | TRBV5-1 | . | . | TRBJ2-2 | 14
TGTGCCAGCAGCTCAGCGACTAGCGGGAGGGCAGTAGATACGCAGTATTTT | CASSSATSGRAVDTQYF | TRBV28 | . | TRBD2 | TRBJ2-3 | 17
TGTGCCAGCAGCATCGGGACAGTCAATGAGCAGTTCTTC | CASSIGTVNEQFF | TRBV11-2 | few | TRBD1 | TRBJ2-1 | 13
TGCAGTGCGTTCACCGGGACTAGCGGGAACAATGAGCAGTACTTC | CSAFTGTSGNNEQYF | TRBV20-1 | . | TRBD2 | TRBJ2-5 | 15
TGTGTCAGCACACTAGCGGGAGAATACTACGAGCAGTACTTC | CVSTLAGEYYEQYF | TRBV28 | . | TRBD2 | TRBJ2-7 | 14
TGTGCCAGCAGTATGTCTAGGCTAGCGACGATCGAGCAGTACTTC | CASSMSRLATIEQYF | TRBV13 | . | . | TRBJ2-7 | 15
TGCAGCGTTGGGTTCAAGGCTAGCGCTTACAATGAGCAGTTCTTC | CSVGFKASAYNEQFF | TRBV29-1 | few | . | TRBJ2-1 | 15
TGTGCCAGCAGCTCCAGCGGCGACAGGACCTCTGGGGCCAACGTCCTGACTTTC | CASSSSGDRTSGANVLTF | TRBV7-3 | . | . | TRBJ2-6 | 18
TGTGCCAGCAGTTTATTAGGTGCGGGAGGGACCTACGAGCAGTACTTC | CASSLLGAGGTYEQYF | TRBV27 | few | TRBD2 | TRBJ2-7 | 16
TGTGCCAGCAGCCCGGGTGGGACTAGCGGAAACAATGAGCAGTTCTTC | CASSPGGTSGNNEQFF | TRBV25-1 | . | TRBD2 | TRBJ2-1 | 16
TGTGCCAGCAGCTTACGGGACACTGGGACCCAGTACTTC | CASSLRDTGTQYF | TRBV11-3 | . | . | TRBJ2-5 | 13
TGCAGCGTCGCCTGGGACGGATCCAATAATTCACCCCTCCACTTT | CSVAWDGSNNSPLHF | TRBV20-1 | . | . | TRBJ1-6 | 15
TGTGCCAGCAGTCAATTGGGAGGACAGGGGCTGAATGAGCAGTTCTTC | CASSQLGGQGLNEQFF | TRBV27 | . | TRBD1 | TRBJ2-1 | 16
TGTGCCAGCAGCAATACCGGCGGCAGGACGTCTGCTTTCTTT | CASSNTGGRTSAFF | TRBV7-3 | . | . | TRBJ1-1 | 14
TGCAGTGCTGGGATGGCAGCGTCACCCCTCCACTTT | CSAGMAASPLHF | TRBV20-1 | . | . | TRBJ1-6 | 12
TGTGCCAGCAGGAGGACGGTATCACGGGACGAGCAGTACTTC | CASRRTVSRDEQYF | TRBV6-4 | . | . | TRBJ2-7 | 14
TGCAGCGAACGGGACGGACCGAACACTGAAGCTTTCTTT | CSERDGPNTEAFF | TRBV29-1 | . | . | TRBJ1-1 | 13
TGCAGCGTTGAAGATCGGACTAGCGGCTCCTACGAGCAGTACTTC | CSVEDRTSGSYEQYF | TRBV29-1 | few | TRBD2 | TRBJ2-7 | 15
TGTGCCAGCAGCTCCGCCCAGGGACAGGGGGCGAAGGGCTACACCTTC | CASSSAQGQGAKGYTF | TRBV7-2 | few | TRBD1 | TRBJ1-2 | 16
TGCGCCAGCAGCTTGGGATCCGCAGGTCTACAAGAGACCCAGTACTTC | CASSLGSAGLQETQYF | TRBV5-1 | . | . | TRBJ2-5 | 16
TGTGCCAGCAGCTTAGAGGGGAGCTCTGGGGCCAACGTCCTGACTTTC | CASSLEGSSGANVLTF | TRBV7-2 | . | . | TRBJ2-6 | 16
TGTGCCAGCAGCCCTATGGGGTTCCAGGAGACCCAGTACTTC | CASSPMGFQETQYF | TRBV7-2 | few | . | TRBJ2-5 | 14
TGCAGTGCTAGAGGGGACTTCATCCTTGATACGCAGTATTTT | CSARGDFILDTQYF | TRBV20-1 | few | . | TRBJ2-3 | 14
TGTGCCAGCAGCCGACCCGACAGGGACCACCTAGCCAAAAACATTCAGTACTTC | CASSRPDRDHLAKNIQYF | TRBV5-6 | few | TRBD1 | TRBJ2-4 | 18
TGTGCCAGCAGTTACTCCAGCTCAGCTCATTCCTACGAGCAGTACTTC | CASSYSSSAHSYEQYF | TRBV6-2/TRBV6-3 | . | . | TRBJ2-7 | 16